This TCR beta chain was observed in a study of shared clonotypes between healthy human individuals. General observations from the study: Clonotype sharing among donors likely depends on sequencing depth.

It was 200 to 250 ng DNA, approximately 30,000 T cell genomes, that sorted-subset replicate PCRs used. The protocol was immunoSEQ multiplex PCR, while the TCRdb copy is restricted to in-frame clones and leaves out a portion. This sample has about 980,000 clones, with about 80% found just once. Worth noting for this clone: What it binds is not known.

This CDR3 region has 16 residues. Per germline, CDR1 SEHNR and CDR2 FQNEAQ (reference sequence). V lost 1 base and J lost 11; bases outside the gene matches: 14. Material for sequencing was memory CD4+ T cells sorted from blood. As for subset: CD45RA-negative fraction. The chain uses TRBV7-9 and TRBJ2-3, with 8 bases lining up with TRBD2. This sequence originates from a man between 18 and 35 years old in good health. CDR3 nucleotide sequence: TGTGCCAGCAGCTTAGGTGCGGGGGGACTCGCCGGAGGGCAGTATTTT. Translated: CASSLGAGGLAGGQYF.